This note documents a single T cell receptor (beta chain) sequence. As yet, its antigen is unknown. This entry belongs to a study of OX40 agonist ivuxolimab in advanced cancers. About the study: Patients were about 83% male with ages roughly 20 to 90, mean around 58. Notes on the study in general: The study found that CD8+ T cells averaged more expanded clones than CD4+.

Some clones are missing from TCRdb's copy, which holds only in-frame ones; the method was immunoSEQ multiplex PCR. Of 70,000 to 95,000 clones listed, 65% to 85% are singletons. The CDR3 runs to 16 residues. Trimming removed 4 bases from V and 1 base from J; junction bases left unmatched: 6. Per the germline V gene, CDR1 is SGHRS and CDR2 is YFSETQ. The chain has TRBV5-1 and TRBJ2-3, with 10 bases that match TRBD2. The specimen was CD4+ or CD8+ T cells sorted from blood, collected in a trial of the OX40 agonist ivuxolimab. The sequence was collected from an adult with an advanced solid tumor such as melanoma, head and neck, liver or kidney cancer. In DNA, the CDR3 is TGCGCCAGCAGCCCGTGGACTAGCGGTCGCACAGATACGCAGTATTTT. Amino acid sequence: CASSPWTSGRTDTQYF.